Detailed here is one T cell receptor (beta chain). The donors were in the approximately 130-subject validation cohort, distinct from the roughly 600-subject first cohort. The protocol was immunoSEQ multiplex PCR, while the TCRdb copy is restricted to in-frame clones and leaves out a portion. The profile shows 140,000 or so clones, approximately 91% of them singletons. This specimen comes from a study of cytomegalovirus exposure and HLA in healthy donors. Germline lookup yields CDR1 SQVTM and CDR2 ANQGSEA. With V trimmed by 4 bases and J by 5 bases, 13 bases remained unmatched. The CDR3 totals 15 residues.

This chain joins TRBV29-1 and TRBJ2-5, with 7 positions matching TRBD1. Sequencing was done on a sample of PBMCs. The sequence came from a man aged 18-30 years in good health and CMV-seronegative. This CDR3 reads CSVAVTGAQRETQYF. In nucleotides, the CDR3 is TGCAGCGTTGCTGTAACAGGGGCCCAGAGGGAGACCCAGTACTTC.